A single sample is the source of the 20 T cell receptor beta chains below, sequenced in a study of beta chain features in type 1 diabetes. TCRB transcripts that were expressed got sequenced, as all of the isolated RNA had been reverse transcribed. The table came from immunoSEQ multiplex PCR; TCRdb's copy has only in-frame clones and leaves some out. The sample carries some 240,000 clones, about a tenth recorded once. Sequencing was carried out using central memory CD4+ T cells from blood. The source of these receptors is a man aged 18 to 29 in good health.

This clone was seen only a few times. J is TRBJ1-2 and V is TRBV6-1, with 8 bases that match TRBD1. With 5 bases clipped from V and 4 bases from J, the junction kept 6 bases outside the gene matches. The CDR3 is made up of 14 amino acids. Germline CDR1 is MNHNS and CDR2 is SASEGT. CDR3 in amino acids: CASSLQGEIYGYTF. The CDR3 DNA reads as TGTGCCAGCAGTCTACAGGGGGAAATCTATGGCTACACCTTC.

The genes are TRBV5-6 and TRBJ2-5; TRBD2 matches at 12 bases. V was pared by 0 bases and J by 4 bases, with 13 bases of the junction left unmatched. Germline assignment: CDR1 SGHDT and CDR2 YYEEEE. The CDR3 runs to 19 residues. In DNA, the CDR3 is TGTGCCAGCAGCTTGGTGGGATTTAGACTAGCGGGAGCGAGAGAGACCCAGTACTTC. This encodes CASSLVGFRLAGARETQYF.

The V call is TRBV14, the J call TRBJ2-7, with TRBD2 matching over 10 bases. V shed 0 bases and J 7 bases; nucleotides not matched to a gene: 6. Germline CDR1 is SGHDN and CDR2 is FVKESK. The CDR3 totals 15 residues. The CDR3 region is CASSQDPSGRGEQYF. CDR3 bases: TGTGCCAGCAGCCAAGATCCCAGCGGGAGGGGTGAGCAGTACTTC.

This clone has more than one count but fewer than ten. This sequence joins TRBV5-1 and TRBJ2-5; 10 nucleotides agree with TRBD1. This CDR3 has 15 amino acids. Losses at the gene ends were 4 bases for V and 2 bases for J; bases not matched to a gene: 5. The germline V gene has CDR1 SGHRS and CDR2 YFSETQ. The CDR3: CASSTTGGEQETQYF. The DNA of the CDR3 is TGCGCCAGCAGCACGACAGGGGGCGAACAAGAGACCCAGTACTTC.

In its sample, this clone was seen many times. This chain connects TRBV27 to TRBJ2-1; possible D gene TRBD1, 6 bases. Germline V gives CDR1 MNHEY, CDR2 SMNVEV (reference sequence). Trimming pared 6 bases from V and 4 bases from J, leaving 13 bases between. The length of the CDR3 is 14 residues. The CDR3 DNA is TGTGCCAGCAGGACAGGAGCCACTTACAATGAGCAGTTCTTC. It is translated as CASRTGATYNEQFF.

The rearrangement joins TRBV25-1 to TRBJ2-1; 8 bases match TRBD2. Trimming cost V 2 bases and J 0 bases; bases outside gene matches: 3. CDR3 length: 16 residues. Germline assignment: CDR1 MGHDK and CDR2 SYGVNS. CDR3 residues: CASSEDLAGSYNEQFF. The DNA of the CDR3 is TGTGCCAGCAGTGAAGATCTAGCGGGCTCCTACAATGAGCAGTTCTTC. Using reference TRBV25-1 and TRBJ2-1 for the parts outside the CDR3, the full variable domain is EADIYQTPRYLVIGTGKKITLECSQTMGHDKMYWYQQDPGMELHLIHYSYGVNSTEKGDLSSESTVSRIRTEHFPLTLESARPSHTSQYLCASSEDLAGSYNEQFFGPGTRLTVL.

This clone was seen a few times. The chain links TRBV15 to TRBJ1-5; D is undetermined. With 0 bases removed from V and 1 base from J, the gap between germline ends came to 7 bases. Germline loops: CDR1 LNHNV, CDR2 YYDKDF (reference sequence). This CDR3 is 15 amino acids long. CDR3 DNA sequence: TGTGCCACCAGCAGAGATTTGGCGAGCAATCAGCCCCAGCATTTT. Protein sequence: CATSRDLASNQPQHF.

The chain recombines TRBV30 with TRBJ2-5; tentatively, D is TRBD1 (5 bases). This CDR3 contains 15 residues. Trimming removed 0 bases at V and 4 bases at J, with 15 bases between. Looked up from germline, CDR1 is GTSNPN and CDR2 is SVGIG (reference sequence). Written as DNA, the CDR3 is TGTGCCTGGAGTGTCCTATCAGGGTTTGGAGAGACCCAGTACTTC. It yields the protein CAWSVLSGFGETQYF. The whole variable domain, remainder taken from reference TRBV30 and TRBJ2-5, is SQTIHQWPATLVQPVGSPLSLECTVEGTSNPNLYWYRQAAGRGLQLLFYSVGIGQISSEVPQNLSASRPQDRQFILSSKKLLLSDSGFYLCAWSVLSGFGETQYFGPGTRLLVL.

This clone was observed a handful of times. V is TRBV19 and J is TRBJ2-4; 7 bases map to TRBD2. The CDR3 covers 16 residues. Looked up from germline, CDR1 is LNHDA and CDR2 is SQIVND (reference sequence). V was clipped by 3 bases and J by 0 bases; unmatched bases: 5. The CDR3 nucleotides are TGTGCCAGTAGTATCGGGGGGAAACGAGCCAAAAACATTCAGTACTTC. As protein: CASSIGGKRAKNIQYF.

In DNA, the CDR3 is TGTGCCAGCAGCTTAGACAGGGTCCCAGATACGCAGTATTTT. Translated: CASSLDRVPDTQYF. The J gene is TRBJ2-3, the V gene TRBV7-9; the D gene is possibly TRBD1 (6 bases). CDR3 length equals 14 residues. V gave up 1 base and J gave up 4 bases, with 9 bases separating them. Per the germline V gene, CDR1 is SEHNR and CDR2 is FQNEAQ (reference sequence).

V is TRBV7-2 and J is TRBJ1-4, with a weak D call TRBD1 (6 bases). The CDR3 extends over 15 amino acids. The V gene's germline CDR1 is SGHTA and CDR2 FQGNSA. Trimming pared 6 bases from V and 8 bases from J, leaving 19 bases between. CDR3 DNA sequence: TGTGCCAGCAGTAAAACAGGGATTGAGGACGAAAAACTGTTTTTT. Protein: CASSKTGIEDEKLFF. Using reference TRBV7-2 and TRBJ1-4 for the parts outside the CDR3, the full variable domain is GAGVSQSPSNKVTEKGKDVELRCDPISGHTALYWYRQSLGQGLEFLIYFQGNSAPDKSGLPSDRFSAERTGGSVSTLTIQRTQQEDSAVYLCASSKTGIEDEKLFFGSGTQLSVL.

This clone was seen repeatedly, ten times or more. The chain uses TRBV30 and TRBJ1-2; 9 bases align to TRBD1. Germline CDR1 and CDR2: GTSNPN and SVGIG (reference sequence). This CDR3 spans 15 amino acids. After removal of 2 bases from V and 5 bases from J, the junction contained 9 bases not matched to a gene. The CDR3 loop is CAWSSLRTGEYGYTF. In nucleotides, the CDR3 is TGTGCCTGGAGTAGCCTCCGGACAGGGGAATATGGCTACACCTTC.

The chain uses TRBV4-2 and TRBJ2-3, with D possibly being TRBD1 (6 bases). The V gene's germline CDR1 is LGHNA and CDR2 YNFKEQ. The CDR3 covers 15 residues. Trimming removed 11 bases at V and 1 base at J, with 19 bases between. CDR3 coding DNA: TGTGCCGCAGGGGTAGTGGGGGATGGCACAGATACGCAGTATTTT. This encodes CAAGVVGDGTDTQYF.

This clone was picked up a small number of times. The chain uses TRBV4-2 and TRBJ2-5; TRBD1 agrees at 7 bases. This CDR3 contains 15 residues. The germline V gene has CDR1 LGHNA and CDR2 YNFKEQ. Trimming took 1 base from V and 5 from J; bases not matched to a gene: 7. This CDR3 is CASSQVDRVSETQYF. Written as DNA, the CDR3 is TGTGCCAGCAGCCAAGTAGACAGGGTATCGGAGACCCAGTACTTC.

This chain uses TRBV25-1 with TRBJ1-3; D is perhaps TRBD1 (6 bases). CDR3 length equals 14 residues. From germline, CDR1 is MGHDK and CDR2 SYGVNS. Trimming removed 6 bases at V and 0 bases at J, with 9 bases between. The CDR3: CASRPTGSGNTIYF. Here the CDR3 DNA reads TGTGCCAGCAGGCCGACAGGCTCTGGAAACACCATATATTTT.

This clone was picked up many times. The chain uses TRBV29-1 and TRBJ2-1; the D gene is possibly TRBD1 (6 bases). Trimming took off 7 bases at V and 12 bases at J, with 16 bases between the two ends. The CDR3 contains 11 residues. CDR1 is SQVTM and CDR2 is ANQGSEA in the germline V gene. The CDR3 loop reads CSAQQEGGQFF. The CDR3 DNA follows: TGCAGCGCCCAGCAGGAAGGGGGGCAGTTCTTC.

This clone appeared a few times. The chain carries TRBV28 and TRBJ2-7; a possible D gene is TRBD1 (5 bases). Germline CDR1 reads MDHEN; CDR2 reads SYDVKM. The CDR3 extends over 13 amino acids. V was cut by 5 bases and J by 3 bases, with 11 bases left in between. CDR3 in amino acids: CASSIWGLYEQYF. As DNA, the CDR3 is TGTGCCAGCAGTATCTGGGGCCTCTACGAGCAGTACTTC. The entire variable domain, with the rest obtained from reference TRBV28 and TRBJ2-7, is as follows: DVKVTQSSRYLVKRTGEKVFLECVQDMDHENMFWYRQDPGLGLRLIYFSYDVKMKEKGDIPEGYSVSREKKERFSLILESASTNQTSMYLCASSIWGLYEQYFGPGTRLTVT.

On this clone itself: A much larger clone is a single base away; this may be a read error. The CDR3 DNA reads TGTGCCAGCAGCTTAGTGGCGGCAGATACGCAGTATTTT. It specifies CASSLVAADTQYF. The chain has TRBV11-2 and TRBJ2-3, with D unclear. The CDR3 runs 13 residues. Germline CDR1 reads SGHAT; CDR2 reads FQNNGV. Between the trimmed V and J ends, which lost 1 base and 4 bases, there was a span of 6 bases.

The chain joins TRBV19 to TRBJ2-5; D tentatively reads TRBD1 or TRBD2 (5 bases each). The ends were cut back, 1 base at V and 5 bases at J, with 11 bases in the middle. The CDR3 consists of 14 residues. The V gene's germline CDR1 is LNHDA and CDR2 SQIVND (reference sequence). The CDR3 DNA reads as TGTGCCAGTAGTATAGGAGGGACGGGTGAGACCCAGTACTTC. Residues: CASSIGGTGETQYF.

This clone has a handful of counts. One base away lies a much larger clone, so this may be a sequencing read error. This chain uses TRBV2 with TRBJ1-5; unclear D gene. Trimming took off 6 bases at V and 7 bases at J, with 13 bases between the two ends. CDR1 and CDR2 from the germline V gene are SNHLY and FYNNEI. The CDR3 is 13 amino acids. DNA of the CDR3: TGTGCCAGCAGGGGCGATCGGCGGCAGCCCCAGCATTTT. It specifies CASRGDRRQPQHF.